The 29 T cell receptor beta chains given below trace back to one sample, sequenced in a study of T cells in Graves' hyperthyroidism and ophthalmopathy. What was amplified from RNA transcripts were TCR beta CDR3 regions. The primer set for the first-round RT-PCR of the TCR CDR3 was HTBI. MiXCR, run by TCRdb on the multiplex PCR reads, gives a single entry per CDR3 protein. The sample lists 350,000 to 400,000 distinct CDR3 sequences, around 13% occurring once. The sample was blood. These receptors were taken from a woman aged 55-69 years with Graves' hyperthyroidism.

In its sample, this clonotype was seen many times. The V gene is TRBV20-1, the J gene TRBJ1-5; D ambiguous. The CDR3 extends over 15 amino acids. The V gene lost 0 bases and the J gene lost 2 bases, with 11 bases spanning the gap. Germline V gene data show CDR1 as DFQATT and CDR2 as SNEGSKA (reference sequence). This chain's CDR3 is CSAREGGRRNQPQHF. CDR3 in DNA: TGCAGTGCTAGAGAAGGCGGACGCCGCAATCAGCCCCAGCATTTT.

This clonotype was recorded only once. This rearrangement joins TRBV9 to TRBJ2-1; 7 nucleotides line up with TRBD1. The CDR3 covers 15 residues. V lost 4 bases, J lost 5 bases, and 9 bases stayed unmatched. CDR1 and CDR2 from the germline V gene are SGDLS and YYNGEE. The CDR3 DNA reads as TGTGCCAGCAGCCAGACAGGGTATCTCGACAATGAGCAGTTCTTC. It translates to CASSQTGYLDNEQFF.

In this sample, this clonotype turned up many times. The chain's CDR3 is CSVTPGPTYEQYF. The CDR3 nucleotides read TGCAGCGTCACGCCGGGGCCCACCTACGAGCAGTACTTC. This sequence joins TRBV29-1 and TRBJ2-7; D possibly matches TRBD1 or TRBD2 (5 bases each). V was clipped by 6 bases and J by 2 bases, with 14 bases between them. The germline CDR1 and CDR2 sequences are SQVTM and ANQGSEA. The CDR3 is made up of 13 amino acids.

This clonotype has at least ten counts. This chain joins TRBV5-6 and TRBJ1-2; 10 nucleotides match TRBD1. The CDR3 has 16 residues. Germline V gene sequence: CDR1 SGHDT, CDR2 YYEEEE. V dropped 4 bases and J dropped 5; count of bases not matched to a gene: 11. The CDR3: CASSHGTGDVTYGYTF. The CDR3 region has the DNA TGTGCCAGCAGCCATGGGACAGGGGACGTTACTTATGGCTACACCTTC.

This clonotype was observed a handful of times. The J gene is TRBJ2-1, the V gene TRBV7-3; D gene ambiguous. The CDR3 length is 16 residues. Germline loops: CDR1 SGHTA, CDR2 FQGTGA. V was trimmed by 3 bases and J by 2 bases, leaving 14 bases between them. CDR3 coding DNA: TGTGCCAGCAGCTTTTTACCTACTGACCCCTACAATGAGCAGTTCTTC. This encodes CASSFLPTDPYNEQFF.

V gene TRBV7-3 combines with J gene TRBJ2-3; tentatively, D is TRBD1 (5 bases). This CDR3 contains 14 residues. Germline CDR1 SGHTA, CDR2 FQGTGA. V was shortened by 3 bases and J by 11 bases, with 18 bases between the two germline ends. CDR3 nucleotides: TGTGCCAGCAGCTTGCAGCACGCCCAAGGGGAGCAGTATTTT. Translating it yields CASSLQHAQGEQYF. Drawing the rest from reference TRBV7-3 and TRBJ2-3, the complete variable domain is GAGVSQTPSNKVTEKGKYVELRCDPISGHTALYWYRQSLGQGPEFLIYFQGTGAADDSGLPNDRFFAVRPEGSVSTLKIQRTERGDSAVYLCASSLQHAQGEQYFGPGTRLTVL.

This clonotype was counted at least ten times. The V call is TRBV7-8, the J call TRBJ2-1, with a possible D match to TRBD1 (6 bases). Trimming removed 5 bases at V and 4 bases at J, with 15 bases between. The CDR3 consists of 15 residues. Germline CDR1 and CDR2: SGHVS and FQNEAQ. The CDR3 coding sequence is TGTGCCAGCAGCCCTCCGCTGGACAGATACAATGAGCAGTTCTTC. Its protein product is CASSPPLDRYNEQFF.

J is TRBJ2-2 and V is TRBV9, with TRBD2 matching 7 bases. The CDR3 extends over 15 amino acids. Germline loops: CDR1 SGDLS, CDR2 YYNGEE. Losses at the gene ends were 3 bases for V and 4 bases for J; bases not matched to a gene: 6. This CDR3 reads CASSGGGSGTGELFF. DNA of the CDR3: TGTGCCAGCAGCGGCGGGGGTTCGGGCACCGGGGAGCTGTTTTTT.

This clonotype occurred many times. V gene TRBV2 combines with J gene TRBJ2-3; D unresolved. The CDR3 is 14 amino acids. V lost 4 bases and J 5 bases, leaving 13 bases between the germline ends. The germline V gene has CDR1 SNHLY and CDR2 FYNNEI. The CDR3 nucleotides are TGTGCCAGCAGTGCGTACAGCCCCCGAGATACGCAGTATTTT. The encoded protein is CASSAYSPRDTQYF.

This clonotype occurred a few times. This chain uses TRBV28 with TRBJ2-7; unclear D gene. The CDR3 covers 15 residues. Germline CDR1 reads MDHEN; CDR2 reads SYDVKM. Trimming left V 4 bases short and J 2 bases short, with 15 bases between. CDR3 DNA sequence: TGTGCCAGCAGTTCCCCTCCTCAGAAAACCTACGAGCAGTACTTC. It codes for CASSSPPQKTYEQYF.

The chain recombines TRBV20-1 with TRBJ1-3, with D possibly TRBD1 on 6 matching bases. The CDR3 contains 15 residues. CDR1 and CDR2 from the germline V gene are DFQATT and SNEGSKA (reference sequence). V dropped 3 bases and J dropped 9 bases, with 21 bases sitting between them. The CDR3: CSARGVQGRGGTIYF. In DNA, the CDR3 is TGCAGTGCTAGGGGGGTTCAGGGGAGGGGCGGCACCATATATTTT.

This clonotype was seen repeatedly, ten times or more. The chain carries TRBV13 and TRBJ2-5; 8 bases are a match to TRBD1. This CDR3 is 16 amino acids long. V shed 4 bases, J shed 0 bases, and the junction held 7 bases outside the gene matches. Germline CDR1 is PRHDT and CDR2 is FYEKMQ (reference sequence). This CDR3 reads CASSYGRGLNQETQYF. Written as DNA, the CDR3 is TGTGCCAGCAGCTATGGCAGGGGGCTAAACCAAGAGACCCAGTACTTC.

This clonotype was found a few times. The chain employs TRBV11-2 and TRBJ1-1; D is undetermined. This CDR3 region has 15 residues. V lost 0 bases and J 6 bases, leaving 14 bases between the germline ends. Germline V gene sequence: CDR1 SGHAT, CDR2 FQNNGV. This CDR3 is CASSLDPGSDAEAFF. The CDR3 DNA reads TGTGCCAGCAGCTTAGATCCGGGATCAGACGCTGAAGCTTTCTTT.

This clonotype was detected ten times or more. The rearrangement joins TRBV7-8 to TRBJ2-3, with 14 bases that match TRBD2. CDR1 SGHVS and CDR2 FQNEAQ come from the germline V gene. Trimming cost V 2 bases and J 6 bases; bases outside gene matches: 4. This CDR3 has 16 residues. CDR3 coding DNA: TGTGCCAGCAGCTTACCCGGGACTAGCGGGAGTGATACGCAGTATTTT. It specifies CASSLPGTSGSDTQYF.

In DNA form, the CDR3 reads TGTGCCACGAACGTCGGGACAGGGCACTACGAGCAGTACTTC. This codes for CATNVGTGHYEQYF. The rearrangement uses TRBV19 and TRBJ2-7, with 9 nucleotides matching TRBD1. The junction had 10 bases not matched to a gene; V was cut back by 10 bases and J by 3 bases. This CDR3 region has 14 residues. Germline CDR1 reads LNHDA; CDR2 reads SQIVND (reference sequence). Using reference TRBV19 and TRBJ2-7 for the parts outside the CDR3, the full variable domain is DGGITQSPKYLFRKEGQNVTLSCEQNLNHDAMYWYRQDPGQGLRLIYYSQIVNDFQKGDIAEGYSVSREKKESFPLTVTSAQKNPTAFYLCATNVGTGHYEQYFGPGTRLTVT.

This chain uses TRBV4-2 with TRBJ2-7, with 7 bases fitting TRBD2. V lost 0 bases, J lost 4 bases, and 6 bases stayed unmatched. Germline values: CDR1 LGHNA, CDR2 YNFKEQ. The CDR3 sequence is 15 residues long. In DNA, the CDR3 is TGTGCCAGCAGCCAAGATGGTGGGAGGGGTTACGAGCAGTACTTC. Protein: CASSQDGGRGYEQYF.

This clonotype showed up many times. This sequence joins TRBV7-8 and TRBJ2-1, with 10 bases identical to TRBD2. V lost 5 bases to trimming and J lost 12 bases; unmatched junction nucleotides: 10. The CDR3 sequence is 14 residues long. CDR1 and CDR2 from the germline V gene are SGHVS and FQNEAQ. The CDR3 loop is CASSPAGGNQGQFF. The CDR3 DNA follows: TGTGCCAGCAGCCCAGCGGGAGGGAACCAAGGGCAGTTCTTC.

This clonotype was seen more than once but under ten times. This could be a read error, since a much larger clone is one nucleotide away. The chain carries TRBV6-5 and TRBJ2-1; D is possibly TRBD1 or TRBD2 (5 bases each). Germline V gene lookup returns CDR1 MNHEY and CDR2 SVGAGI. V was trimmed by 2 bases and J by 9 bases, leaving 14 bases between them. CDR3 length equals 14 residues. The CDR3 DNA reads TGTGCCAGCAGTTACAGGGGCTCCCGGGGTGAGCAGTTCTTC. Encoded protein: CASSYRGSRGEQFF.

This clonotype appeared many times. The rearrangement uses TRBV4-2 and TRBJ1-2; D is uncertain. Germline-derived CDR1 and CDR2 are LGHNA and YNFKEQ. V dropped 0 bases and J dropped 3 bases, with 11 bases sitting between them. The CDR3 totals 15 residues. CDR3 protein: CASSQEAAVYYGYTF. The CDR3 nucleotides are TGTGCCAGCAGCCAAGAGGCCGCGGTGTACTATGGCTACACCTTC.

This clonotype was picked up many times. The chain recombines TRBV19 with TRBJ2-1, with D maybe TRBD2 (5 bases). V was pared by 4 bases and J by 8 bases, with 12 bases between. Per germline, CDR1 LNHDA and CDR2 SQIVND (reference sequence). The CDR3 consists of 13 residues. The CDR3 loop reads CASSTSGLYEQFF. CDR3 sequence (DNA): TGTGCCAGTAGTACCTCCGGACTCTATGAGCAGTTCTTC.

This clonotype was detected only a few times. The CDR3 bases are TGTGCCAGCAGTTTCGTAGGGGTGAACTATGGCTACACCTTC. Amino acid sequence: CASSFVGVNYGYTF. V usage is TRBV6-1 and J usage is TRBJ1-2; TRBD1 might be the D (5 bases). The CDR3 is 14 amino acids. Per germline, CDR1 MNHNS and CDR2 SASEGT. V was shortened by 5 bases and J by 2 bases, with 12 bases between the two germline ends.

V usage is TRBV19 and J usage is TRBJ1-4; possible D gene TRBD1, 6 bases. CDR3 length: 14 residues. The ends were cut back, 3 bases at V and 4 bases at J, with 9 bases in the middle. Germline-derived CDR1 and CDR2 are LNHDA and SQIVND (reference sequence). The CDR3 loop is CASSIGQYNEKLFF. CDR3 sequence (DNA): TGTGCCAGTAGTATCGGACAGTATAATGAAAAACTGTTTTTT.

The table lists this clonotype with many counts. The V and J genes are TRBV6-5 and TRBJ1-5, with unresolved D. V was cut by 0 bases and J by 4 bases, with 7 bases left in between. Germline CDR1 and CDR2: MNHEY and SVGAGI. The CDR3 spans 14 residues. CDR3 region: CASSYSGQNQPQHF. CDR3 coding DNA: TGTGCCAGCAGTTACTCTGGCCAAAATCAGCCCCAGCATTTT.

Written as DNA, the CDR3 is TGTGCCAGCAGCGTAGCTAGCGGGAGTGGGTCTACGCAGTATTTT. It codes for CASSVASGSGSTQYF. This sequence joins TRBV3-1 and TRBJ2-3; 10 positions agree with TRBD2. Per the germline V gene, CDR1 is LGHDT and CDR2 is YNNKEL (reference sequence). The junction had 10 bases not matched to a gene; V was cut back by 5 bases and J by 8 bases. The CDR3 spans 15 residues.

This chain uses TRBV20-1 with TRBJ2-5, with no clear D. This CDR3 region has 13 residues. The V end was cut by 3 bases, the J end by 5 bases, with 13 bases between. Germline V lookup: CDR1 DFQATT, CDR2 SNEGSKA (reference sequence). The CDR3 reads CSASLWGKETQYF. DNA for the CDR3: TGCAGTGCTAGTCTCTGGGGAAAGGAGACCCAGTACTTC.

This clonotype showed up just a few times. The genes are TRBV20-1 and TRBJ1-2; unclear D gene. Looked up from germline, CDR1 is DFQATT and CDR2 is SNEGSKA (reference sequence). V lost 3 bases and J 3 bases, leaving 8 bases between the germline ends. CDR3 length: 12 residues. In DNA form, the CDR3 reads TGCAGTGCTAGTGTGGAGTACTATGGCTACACCTTC. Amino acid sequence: CSASVEYYGYTF.

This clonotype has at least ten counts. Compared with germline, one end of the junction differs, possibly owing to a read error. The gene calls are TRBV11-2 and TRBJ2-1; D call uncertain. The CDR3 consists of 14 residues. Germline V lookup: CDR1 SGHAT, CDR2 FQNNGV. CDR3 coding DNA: TGCGCCAGCAGCTTCCAGAGCTCCTACAATGAGCAGTTCTTC. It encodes CASSFQSSYNEQFF.

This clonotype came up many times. The CDR3 region has the DNA TGTGCCAGCAGCTTAGGTATAAACTATGGCTACACCTTC. This codes for CASSLGINYGYTF. The chain joins TRBV11-2 to TRBJ1-2; D ambiguous. This CDR3 contains 13 residues. V lost 1 base, J lost 2 bases, and 5 bases lay in between. Germline V gene sequence: CDR1 SGHAT, CDR2 FQNNGV.

The CDR3, as DNA: TGTGCCAGCAGTTCGAGGACAGGGAAAAACACCGGGGAGCTGTTTTTT. This sequence encodes CASSSRTGKNTGELFF. This chain uses TRBV6-5 with TRBJ2-2; TRBD1 aligns across 8 bases. Germline trimming cut 4 bases from V and 2 bases from J; bases unmatched to any gene: 6. CDR1 and CDR2 from the germline V gene are MNHEY and SVGAGI. The CDR3 is 16 residues long.